This entry lists 14 T cell receptor beta chains sequenced from one sample in a study of cytomegalovirus exposure and HLA in healthy donors. The PCR used 60 Vbeta and 13 Jbeta primers. Here immunoSEQ multiplex PCR was the method, and the copy in TCRdb shows in-frame clones only, minus some. This repertoire shows fewer than 110,000 clones, 85% found once; its top ten account for 3% to 5%. The sample consisted of PBMCs. The source is a man aged 25 to 40 in good health and CMV-seronegative.

The chain links TRBV2 to TRBJ1-1; D gene unclear. Trimming left V 6 bases short and J 1 base short, with 9 bases between. Germline lookup yields CDR1 SNHLY and CDR2 FYNNEI. The CDR3 totals 13 residues. The CDR3 is CASREDSNTEAFF. The DNA for the CDR3 is TGTGCCAGCAGAGAGGACTCGAACACTGAAGCTTTCTTT.

V is TRBV28 and J is TRBJ2-5, with D possibly matching TRBD1 (5 bases). The ends were cut back, 5 bases at V and 2 bases at J, with 12 bases in the middle. The CDR3 has 14 residues. From germline, CDR1 is MDHEN and CDR2 SYDVKM. The DNA of the CDR3 is TGTGCCAGCAGTCCCATACAGGTACAAGAGACCCAGTACTTC. This codes for CASSPIQVQETQYF.

This rearrangement joins TRBV7-2 to TRBJ2-1, with D unclear. The CDR3 covers 12 residues. The germline V gene has CDR1 SGHTA and CDR2 FQGNSA. V was cut by 1 base and J by 9 bases, with 7 bases left in between. Written as DNA, the CDR3 is TGTGCCAGCAGCTTAGGTTTGCGTGAGCAGTTCTTC. Amino acid sequence: CASSLGLREQFF.

This clone was picked up a small number of times. The V gene is TRBV4-1, the J gene TRBJ2-7, with TRBD1 identical over 9 bases. V lost 3 bases to trimming and J lost 6 bases; unmatched junction nucleotides: 9. CDR3 length: 15 amino acids. Per germline, CDR1 MGHRA and CDR2 YSYEKL. CDR3 sequence: CASSQDRGPPPEQYF. The CDR3, as DNA: TGCGCCAGCAGCCAGGACAGGGGCCCGCCTCCCGAGCAGTACTTC.

This clone occurred once. This rearrangement joins TRBV29-1 to TRBJ2-7; 7 bases map to TRBD1. The CDR3 has 15 amino acids. Germline V lookup: CDR1 SQVTM, CDR2 ANQGSEA. Trimming cost V 4 bases and J 2 bases; bases outside gene matches: 11. This chain's CDR3 is CSVVKPGQSTYEQYF. The CDR3 DNA follows: TGCAGCGTTGTAAAACCGGGACAGTCAACCTACGAGCAGTACTTC.

V and J are TRBV28 and TRBJ1-4, with D possibly TRBD1 on 5 matching bases. The CDR3 runs to 12 residues. V lost 6 bases and J lost 8, with 10 bases in between. Germline V gene sequence: CDR1 MDHEN, CDR2 SYDVKM. The DNA for the CDR3 is TGTGCCAGCAGAGGGGATGTCGAAAAACTGTTTTTT. This encodes CASRGDVEKLFF.

The chain has TRBV20-1 and TRBJ2-7; D is perhaps TRBD2 (5 bases). This CDR3 contains 11 residues. Between the trimmed V and J ends, which lost 6 bases and 5 bases, there was a span of 11 bases. The V gene's germline CDR1 is DFQATT and CDR2 SNEGSKA (reference sequence). The DNA for the CDR3 is TGCAGTGCCCTCCTCGGGAACGAGCAGTACTTC. This encodes CSALLGNEQYF.

The genes are TRBV30 and TRBJ1-6, with 8 bases aligning to TRBD1. After removal of 2 bases from V and 10 bases from J, the junction contained 4 bases not matched to a gene. The germline V gene has CDR1 GTSNPN and CDR2 SVGIG (reference sequence). The CDR3 totals 13 residues. The CDR3 spells CAWSSTGGSPLHF. CDR3 sequence (DNA): TGTGCCTGGAGTTCTACAGGGGGATCACCCCTCCACTTT. Supplemented by reference TRBV30 and TRBJ1-6, the full variable domain reads SQTIHQWPATLVQPVGSPLSLECTVEGTSNPNLYWYRQAAGRGLQLLFYSVGIGQISSEVPQNLSASRPQDRQFILSSKKLLLSDSGFYLCAWSSTGGSPLHFGNGTRLTVT.

The chain links TRBV27 to TRBJ2-2, with a weak D call TRBD2 (6 bases). This CDR3 is built from 14 residues. Trimming stripped 8 bases from V and 2 bases from J, with 12 bases between. Germline CDR1 and CDR2: MNHEY and SMNVEV (reference sequence). The CDR3 here is CASGYGGNTGELFF. Here the CDR3 DNA reads TGTGCCAGCGGCTACGGGGGTAACACCGGGGAGCTGTTTTTT.

V gene TRBV30 combines with J gene TRBJ2-2; possibly TRBD1 for D (5 bases). V lost 6 bases, J lost 3 bases, and 14 bases lay in between. Germline CDR1 GTSNPN, CDR2 SVGIG (reference sequence). The CDR3 has 14 residues. CDR3 amino acids: CACEQGTYTGELFF. The CDR3 DNA reads TGTGCCTGTGAGCAGGGAACTTACACCGGGGAGCTGTTTTTT.

V and J are TRBV5-4 and TRBJ2-7; TRBD1 agrees at 9 bases. The CDR3 totals 14 residues. The germline gives CDR1 SGHNT, CDR2 YYREEE (reference sequence). The CDR3 DNA reads TGTGCAACGCTTGACGGACAGGGGTTGGGCGAGCAGTACTTC. It specifies CATLDGQGLGEQYF.

V usage is TRBV30 and J usage is TRBJ1-2; TRBD1 might be the D (6 bases). Germline lookup yields CDR1 GTSNPN and CDR2 SVGIG (reference sequence). The V end was cut by 0 bases, the J end by 7 bases, with 9 bases between. This CDR3 is 12 amino acids long. Written as DNA, the CDR3 is TGTGCCTGGAGTGTAGCAGGGGCTGGCTACACCTTC. It specifies CAWSVAGAGYTF.

The chain is built from TRBV14 and TRBJ2-7; 10 bases map to TRBD1. This CDR3 contains 15 residues. Trimming took 10 bases from V and 2 from J; bases not matched to a gene: 11. The germline V gene encodes CDR1 SGHDN and CDR2 FVKESK. CDR3 residues: CATRATGQGPYEQYF. The DNA for the CDR3 is TGTGCCACCAGGGCAACGGGACAGGGGCCCTACGAGCAGTACTTC.

In nucleotides, the CDR3 is TGTGCCTGGAGTGTACCCCTGACAGGGCCAAGACCTGAAGCTTTCTTT. Translated, it gives CAWSVPLTGPRPEAFF. This chain joins TRBV30 and TRBJ1-1, with 7 bases aligning to TRBD1. Per germline, CDR1 GTSNPN and CDR2 SVGIG (reference sequence). The CDR3 consists of 16 residues. V lost 0 bases to trimming and J lost 6 bases; unmatched junction nucleotides: 13.